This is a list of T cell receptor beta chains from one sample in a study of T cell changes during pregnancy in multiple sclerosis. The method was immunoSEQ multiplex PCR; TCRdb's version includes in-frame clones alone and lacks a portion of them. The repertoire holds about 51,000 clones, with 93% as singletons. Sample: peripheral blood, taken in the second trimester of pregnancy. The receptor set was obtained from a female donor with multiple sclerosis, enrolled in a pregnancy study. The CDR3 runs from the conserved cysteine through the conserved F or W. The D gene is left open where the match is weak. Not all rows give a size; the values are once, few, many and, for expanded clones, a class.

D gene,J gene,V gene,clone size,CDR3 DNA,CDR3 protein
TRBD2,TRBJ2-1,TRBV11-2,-,TGTGCCAGCAGCTTAAGCGGGAGCTCCTACAATGAGCAGTTCTTC,CASSLSGSSYNEQFF
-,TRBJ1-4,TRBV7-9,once,TGTGCCAGCAGCTTAGGAGGCGGCCACGAAAAACTGTTTTTT,CASSLGGGHEKLFF
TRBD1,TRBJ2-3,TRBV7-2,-,TGTGCCAGCAGCTTAAGACAGGGATTGGCAGATACGCAGTATTTT,CASSLRQGLADTQYF
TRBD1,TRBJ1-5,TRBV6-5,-,TGTGCCAGCAGGCGACAGGGAGGAGGACAGCCCCAGCATTTT,CASRRQGGGQPQHF
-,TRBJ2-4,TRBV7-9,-,TGTGCCAGCAGCTTAGAGAACAGCCACATTCAGTACTTC,CASSLENSHIQYF
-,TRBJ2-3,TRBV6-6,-,TGTGCCAGCAGTCAATACTCCGCAGATACGCAGTATTTT,CASSQYSADTQYF
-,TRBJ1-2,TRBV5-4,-,TGTGCCAGCAGCTTGGGGGGCGGTGGCTACACCTTC,CASSLGGGGYTF
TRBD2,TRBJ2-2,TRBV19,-,TGTGCCAGTAGTAAAGGACTAGCGGATACCGGGGAGCTGTTTTTT,CASSKGLADTGELFF
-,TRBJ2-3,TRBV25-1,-,TGTGCCAGCAGTGGGGACTTCTTCTCGCAGTATTTT,CASSGDFFSQYF
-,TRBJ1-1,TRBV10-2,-,TGCGCCAGCAGGCAGGGGTTTGAAGCTTTCTTT,CASRQGFEAFF
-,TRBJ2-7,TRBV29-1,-,TGCAGCGTTGAAGATCAGGAGGTGGCAGGCGGGTACGAGCAGTACTTC,CSVEDQEVAGGYEQYF
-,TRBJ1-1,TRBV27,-,TGTGCCAGCAGTTTACAAACAGGGTATGGCACTGAAGCTTTCTTT,CASSLQTGYGTEAFF
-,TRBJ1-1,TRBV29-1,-,TGCAGCGTGAGGCCGAACACTGAAGCTTTCTTT,CSVRPNTEAFF
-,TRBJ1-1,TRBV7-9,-,TGTGCCAGCAGCTTAGGGACAGCGAACACTGAAGCTTTCTTT,CASSLGTANTEAFF
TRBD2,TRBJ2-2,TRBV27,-,TGTGCCAGCAGTTTATCCTATAGCGGGAGGGGGAACACCGGGGAGCTGTTTTTT,CASSLSYSGRGNTGELFF
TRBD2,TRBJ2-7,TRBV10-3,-,TGTGCCATCAAGCGGGAGCTTGGGTACGAGCAGTACTTC,CAIKRELGYEQYF
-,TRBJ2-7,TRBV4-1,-,TGCGCCAGCAGCCAACTCGGGGGACGCTACGAGCAGTACTTC,CASSQLGGRYEQYF
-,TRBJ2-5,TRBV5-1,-,TGCGCCAGCAGCTTGGCCCCGGGGGTTGTCCAAGAGACCCAGTACTTC,CASSLAPGVVQETQYF
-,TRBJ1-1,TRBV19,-,TGTGCCAGTAGTTACAGGATGAACACTGAAGCTTTCTTT,CASSYRMNTEAFF
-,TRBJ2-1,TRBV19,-,TGTGCCAGTAGTATAGACGGGAGCTCCTACAATGAGCAGTTCTTC,CASSIDGSSYNEQFF
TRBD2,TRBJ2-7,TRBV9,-,TGTGCCAGCAGCGTGGGGACTAGCGGATCCTACGAGCAGTACTTC,CASSVGTSGSYEQYF
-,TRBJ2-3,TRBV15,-,TGTGCCACCAGCAGAGTTTTGGGCTCCTCAACCTCGAGAGATACGCAGTATTTT,CATSRVLGSSTSRDTQYF
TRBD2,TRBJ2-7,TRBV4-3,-,TGCGCCAGCAGCCAAGGTTTATTAGCGGGAAAGGCCCCCGAGCAGTACTTC,CASSQGLLAGKAPEQYF
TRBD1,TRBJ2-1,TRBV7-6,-,TGTGCCAGCAGCGTCCCCTTGGCGACAGGGGACAATGAGCAGTTCTTC,CASSVPLATGDNEQFF
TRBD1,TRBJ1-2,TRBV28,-,TGTGCCATACAGGGGGGCTATGGCTACACCTTC,CAIQGGYGYTF
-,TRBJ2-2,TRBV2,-,TGTGCCAGCAGTGACGGACAGTTTAACACCGGGGAGCTGTTTTTT,CASSDGQFNTGELFF
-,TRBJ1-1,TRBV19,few,TGTGCCAGTGTTCGGGGGAACACTGAAGCTTTCTTT,CASVRGNTEAFF
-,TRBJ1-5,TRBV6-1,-,TGTGCCAGCAGTGAACAGGGGCGATTCGGCAATCAGCCCCAGCATTTT,CASSEQGRFGNQPQHF
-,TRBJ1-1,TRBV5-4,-,TGTGCCAGCAGCTACGGGGGGTCGGTCGCTGAAGCTTTCTTT,CASSYGGSVAEAFF
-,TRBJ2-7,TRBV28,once,TGTGCCAGCGGTGGTTGGCCGTACGAGCAGTACTTC,CASGGWPYEQYF
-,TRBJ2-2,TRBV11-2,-,TGTGCCAGCAGCTTAGATCGTGTAGGGGCTTTAAACACCGGGGAGCTGTTTTTT,CASSLDRVGALNTGELFF
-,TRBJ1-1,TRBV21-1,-,TGTGCCAGCAGCAAAATTGTCCAGGGATATGAAGCTTTCTTT,CASSKIVQGYEAFF
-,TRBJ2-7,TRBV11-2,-,TGTGCCAGCAGCCCCGGCGGTGGCCCCTACGAGCAGTACTTC,CASSPGGGPYEQYF
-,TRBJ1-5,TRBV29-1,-,TGCAGCGTTGATGAGGGAGTGGGTCAGCCCCAGCATTTT,CSVDEGVGQPQHF
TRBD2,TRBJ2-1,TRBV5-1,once,TGCGCCAGCAGCTTGGTCGGCGGGGGAAATGAGCAGTTCTTC,CASSLVGGGNEQFF